The rows below give T cell receptor beta chains drawn from one sample of a study of T cells in Graves' hyperthyroidism and ophthalmopathy. MiXCR, applied by TCRdb to the multiplex PCR reads, yields one record per CDR3 protein. The repertoire includes about 300,000 distinct CDR3 sequences, approximately 19% of them detected once, and roughly 39% sits in the top ten. What was sequenced was blood. Receptor source: a man aged 45-65 years with Graves' ophthalmopathy. Both conserved end residues are part of each CDR3. The D gene is left open where the match is weak. A clone size is listed for some rows: how often the clone was seen (once, few, many), or a class if it is expanded.

J gene | D gene | clone size | V gene | CDR3 DNA | CDR3 protein
TRBJ2-2 | TRBD1 | many | TRBV28 | TGTGCCAGCAGTTACAGGGGAACCGGGGAGCTGTTTTTT | CASSYRGTGELFF
TRBJ1-2 | NA | once | TRBV27 | TGTGCCAGCAGTTCCCCGCAGGGGGGCTACACCTTC | CASSSPQGGYTF
TRBJ2-7 | TRBD2 | many | TRBV11-2 | TGTGCCAGCAGCTCCCTTGGGGGGGAGCGGCAGTACTTC | CASSSLGGERQYF
TRBJ1-3 | NA | NA | TRBV15 | TGTGCCACCAGCATTACGATAGGGGGGTCTGGAAACACCATATATTTT | CATSITIGGSGNTIYF
TRBJ2-1 | TRBD2 | NA | TRBV11-1 | TGTGCCAGCAGCTTAGAACTAGCGGGAGGTTATTACAATGAGCAGTTCTTC | CASSLELAGGYYNEQFF
TRBJ1-2 | NA | NA | TRBV7-9 | TGTGCCAGCAGCTTAGAGGATAGGGGATGGTATAACTATGGCTACACCTTC | CASSLEDRGWYNYGYTF
TRBJ1-5 | NA | many | TRBV3-1 | TGTGCCAGCGCCCCCGGGCCTAGCAATCAGCCCCAGCATTTT | CASAPGPSNQPQHF
TRBJ2-7 | TRBD1 | NA | TRBV24-1 | TGTGCCACCAGTGCGACAGGGGGCGACGAGCAGTACTTC | CATSATGGDEQYF
TRBJ2-1 | TRBD1 | many | TRBV24-1 | TGTGCCACCAGTGATCACGGACAGGGCCGGAATGAGCAGTTCTTC | CATSDHGQGRNEQFF
TRBJ1-5 | TRBD1 | few | TRBV5-1 | TGCGCCAGCAGCTTGACAGGGGGCTTTCAGCCCCAGCATTTT | CASSLTGGFQPQHF
TRBJ2-6 | TRBD2 | many | TRBV7-8 | TGTGCCAGCAGCTTACCGACTAGCGGTATGGGGGCCAACGTCCTGACTTTC | CASSLPTSGMGANVLTF
TRBJ1-2 | NA | few | TRBV6-4 | TGTGCCAGCAGTGACGAAACCAATGGCTACACCTTC | CASSDETNGYTF
TRBJ2-7 | TRBD1 | many | TRBV20-1 | TGCAGTGCGGGGACAGGGGTGCTTGCCGAGCAGTACTTC | CSAGTGVLAEQYF
TRBJ2-5 | TRBD2 | many | TRBV9 | TGTGCCAGCAGCGTAGCTACTAGCGGGGGCCAAGAGACCCAGTACTTC | CASSVATSGGQETQYF
TRBJ1-1 | NA | many | TRBV5-1 | TGCGCCAGCAGCTTGATGGGGGTTGGGACTGAAGCTTTCTTT | CASSLMGVGTEAFF
TRBJ2-7 | NA | NA | TRBV6-6 | TGTGCCAGCAGTTACGGGACCGGGATCTACGAGCAGTACTTC | CASSYGTGIYEQYF
TRBJ1-1 | NA | few | TRBV28 | TGTGCCAGCAGTTTCCCCATGAACACTGAAGCTTTCTTT | CASSFPMNTEAFF
TRBJ2-1 | NA | few | TRBV20-1 | TGCAGTGCTGGGGGGCAGTTCTTC | CSAGGQFF
TRBJ2-1 | TRBD1 | NA | TRBV6-5 | TGTGCCAGCAGTTACCCCACTGGGACAGGGCATTACAATGAGCAGTTCTTC | CASSYPTGTGHYNEQFF
TRBJ1-3 | NA | many | TRBV13 | TGTGCCAGCAGCTACCTCCGGAGGGCAAGAATAGATGGAAACACCATATATTTT | CASSYLRRARIDGNTIYF
TRBJ2-7 | TRBD2 | many | TRBV11-2 | TGTGCCAGCAGCCCCGCCGGGACTAGCGGTCGGGGGTACGAGCAGTACTTC | CASSPAGTSGRGYEQYF
TRBJ1-4 | NA | many | TRBV28 | TGTGCCAGCAGTTTGCCTCCGGGACCCGGACGGGAAAAACTGTTTTTT | CASSLPPGPGREKLFF
TRBJ2-3 | TRBD1 | few | TRBV7-7 | TGTGCTAGCAGCTTAGGAACAGGGGGAAGCACAGATACGCAGTATTTT | CASSLGTGGSTDTQYF
TRBJ2-7 | TRBD1 | many | TRBV7-9 | TGTGCCAGCAGCCCCGAAGACAGGGCCTACTACGAGCAGTACTTC | CASSPEDRAYYEQYF
TRBJ2-2 | NA | many | TRBV28 | TGTGCCAGCAGTTTCAGGGGACCCGGGGAGCTGTTTTTT | CASSFRGPGELFF
TRBJ2-3 | NA | NA | TRBV28 | TGTGCCAGCAGTCCCGGGACATGGGTCACAGATACGCAGTATTTT | CASSPGTWVTDTQYF
TRBJ1-1 | TRBD1 | NA | TRBV29-1 | TGCAGCGTTGACGACAGGGGGCGGAACACTGAAGCTTTCTTT | CSVDDRGRNTEAFF
TRBJ1-1 | NA | few | TRBV14 | TGTGCCAGCAGCAGTTTGAGTACTCAGGGTTCGAACACTGAAGCTTTCTTT | CASSSLSTQGSNTEAFF
TRBJ1-1 | TRBD1 | NA | TRBV18 | TGTGCCAGCTCACCACCGGGACAGGGGGGGACTGAAGCTTTCTTT | CASSPPGQGGTEAFF
TRBJ2-3 | TRBD2 | few | TRBV7-2 | TGTGCCAGCAGCTCCAGGCGCCGACTAGCGGGAGGCTTCACAGATACGCAGTATTTT | CASSSRRRLAGGFTDTQYF
TRBJ1-1 | NA | NA | TRBV7-8 | TGTGCCAGCAGCTTAGCTCGGGGGAAGTACACTGAAGCTTTCTTT | CASSLARGKYTEAFF
TRBJ1-1 | NA | many | TRBV3-1 | TGTGCCAGCAGCCAAGTCCGTAGGGACGCTGAAGCTTTCTTT | CASSQVRRDAEAFF
TRBJ2-1 | NA | many | TRBV13 | TGTGCCAGCAGCTTAGTGGGGGGCAGTGAGCAGTTCTTC | CASSLVGGSEQFF
TRBJ2-7 | TRBD1 | few | TRBV28 | TGTGCCAGCGGCTATCGGGACAGGGGCTACGAGCAGTACTTC | CASGYRDRGYEQYF
TRBJ2-1 | TRBD1 | many | TRBV6-1 | TGTGCCAGCAGTAGCGACAGGGGACCCTACAATGAGCAGTTCTTC | CASSSDRGPYNEQFF
TRBJ2-1 | NA | NA | TRBV6-1 | TGTGCCAGCAGTGAAGTGGGAAATTACAATGAGCAGTTCTTC | CASSEVGNYNEQFF
TRBJ1-5 | TRBD1 | few | TRBV7-6 | TGTGCCAGCAGCGTAGGGTCGGGACAGGGCTCCAATCAGCCCCAGCATTTT | CASSVGSGQGSNQPQHF
TRBJ2-1 | TRBD2 | many | TRBV30 | TGTGCCCGAACAACGAGCGGGAGGGCCTCCTACAATGAGCAGTTCTTC | CARTTSGRASYNEQFF
TRBJ1-5 | NA | many | TRBV12-3/TRBV12-4 | TGTGCCAGCAGTTTAGAAGGGGGGAACACTCAGCCCCAGCATTTT | CASSLEGGNTQPQHF
TRBJ2-1 | TRBD2 | many | TRBV12-3/TRBV12-4 | TGTGCCAGCAGTTTCCCCCCTAGCGGTTCCTACAATGAGCAGTTCTTC | CASSFPPSGSYNEQFF
TRBJ2-7 | NA | many | TRBV9 | TGTGCCACGGGGGCTGGAGACTCTGCCTACGAGCAGTACTTC | CATGAGDSAYEQYF
TRBJ2-6 | NA | NA | TRBV6-1 | TGTGCCAGCAGCCCAGGGGGGGGCAGCTCTGGGGCCAACGTCCTGACTTTC | CASSPGGGSSGANVLTF
TRBJ2-3 | TRBD2 | once | TRBV28 | TGTGCCGGCAGCCCGGGACTAGCGGGACCTCCTAGCACAGATACGCAGTATTTT | CAGSPGLAGPPSTDTQYF
TRBJ1-3 | NA | many | TRBV18 | TGTGCCAGCTCACCAGTCCGGGGACGCAACTCTGGAAACACCATATATTTT | CASSPVRGRNSGNTIYF
TRBJ2-1 | TRBD2 | few | TRBV11-1 | TGTGCCAGCAGCTTAGGGGTACTAGCGGGAGGGCGGAGCTCCTACAATGAGCAGTTCTTC | CASSLGVLAGGRSSYNEQFF
TRBJ2-7 | NA | many | TRBV20-1 | TGCAGTGTAAAAGGGGAGAGCTACGAGCAGTACTTC | CSVKGESYEQYF
TRBJ2-4 | TRBD2 | few | TRBV29-1 | TGCAGCGTTGATGGTCTAGCGGGAGAGGGGAAAAACATTCAGTACTTC | CSVDGLAGEGKNIQYF
TRBJ1-1 | NA | few | TRBV30 | TGTGCCTGGAAAGTAGGGCAGGGCGCTTTCTTT | CAWKVGQGAFF
TRBJ1-5 | TRBD1 | many | TRBV28 | TGTGCCAGCAGTCCCACAGGGGGCCCTAATCAGCCCCAGCATTTT | CASSPTGGPNQPQHF
TRBJ2-7 | NA | few | TRBV6-5 | TGTGCCAGCAGTTACGCTAGCCGAGGCTACGAGCAGTACTTC | CASSYASRGYEQYF
TRBJ1-3 | NA | few | TRBV9 | TGTGCCAGCAGCGACTCTACAGGGAGCTCTGGAAACACCATATATTTT | CASSDSTGSSGNTIYF
TRBJ1-1 | NA | many | TRBV18 | TGTGCCAGCTCACCAACAGACAAAGGGGGAGCTTTCTTT | CASSPTDKGGAFF
TRBJ2-3 | TRBD2 | NA | TRBV18 | TGTGCCAGCTCAGATTTTAGCGGGAGCACAGATACGCAGTATTTT | CASSDFSGSTDTQYF
TRBJ1-1 | TRBD1 | many | TRBV11-2 | TGTGCCAGCAGACACCCCGGGACAGGGAGGACTGAAGCTTTCTTT | CASRHPGTGRTEAFF
TRBJ2-5 | TRBD1 | many | TRBV20-1 | TGCAGTGTTGAGACAGGGGGAGAGACCCAGTACTTC | CSVETGGETQYF
TRBJ1-5 | NA | many | TRBV30 | TGTGCCTGGAGTGTTGGAGGTGACAATCAGCCCCAGCATTTT | CAWSVGGDNQPQHF